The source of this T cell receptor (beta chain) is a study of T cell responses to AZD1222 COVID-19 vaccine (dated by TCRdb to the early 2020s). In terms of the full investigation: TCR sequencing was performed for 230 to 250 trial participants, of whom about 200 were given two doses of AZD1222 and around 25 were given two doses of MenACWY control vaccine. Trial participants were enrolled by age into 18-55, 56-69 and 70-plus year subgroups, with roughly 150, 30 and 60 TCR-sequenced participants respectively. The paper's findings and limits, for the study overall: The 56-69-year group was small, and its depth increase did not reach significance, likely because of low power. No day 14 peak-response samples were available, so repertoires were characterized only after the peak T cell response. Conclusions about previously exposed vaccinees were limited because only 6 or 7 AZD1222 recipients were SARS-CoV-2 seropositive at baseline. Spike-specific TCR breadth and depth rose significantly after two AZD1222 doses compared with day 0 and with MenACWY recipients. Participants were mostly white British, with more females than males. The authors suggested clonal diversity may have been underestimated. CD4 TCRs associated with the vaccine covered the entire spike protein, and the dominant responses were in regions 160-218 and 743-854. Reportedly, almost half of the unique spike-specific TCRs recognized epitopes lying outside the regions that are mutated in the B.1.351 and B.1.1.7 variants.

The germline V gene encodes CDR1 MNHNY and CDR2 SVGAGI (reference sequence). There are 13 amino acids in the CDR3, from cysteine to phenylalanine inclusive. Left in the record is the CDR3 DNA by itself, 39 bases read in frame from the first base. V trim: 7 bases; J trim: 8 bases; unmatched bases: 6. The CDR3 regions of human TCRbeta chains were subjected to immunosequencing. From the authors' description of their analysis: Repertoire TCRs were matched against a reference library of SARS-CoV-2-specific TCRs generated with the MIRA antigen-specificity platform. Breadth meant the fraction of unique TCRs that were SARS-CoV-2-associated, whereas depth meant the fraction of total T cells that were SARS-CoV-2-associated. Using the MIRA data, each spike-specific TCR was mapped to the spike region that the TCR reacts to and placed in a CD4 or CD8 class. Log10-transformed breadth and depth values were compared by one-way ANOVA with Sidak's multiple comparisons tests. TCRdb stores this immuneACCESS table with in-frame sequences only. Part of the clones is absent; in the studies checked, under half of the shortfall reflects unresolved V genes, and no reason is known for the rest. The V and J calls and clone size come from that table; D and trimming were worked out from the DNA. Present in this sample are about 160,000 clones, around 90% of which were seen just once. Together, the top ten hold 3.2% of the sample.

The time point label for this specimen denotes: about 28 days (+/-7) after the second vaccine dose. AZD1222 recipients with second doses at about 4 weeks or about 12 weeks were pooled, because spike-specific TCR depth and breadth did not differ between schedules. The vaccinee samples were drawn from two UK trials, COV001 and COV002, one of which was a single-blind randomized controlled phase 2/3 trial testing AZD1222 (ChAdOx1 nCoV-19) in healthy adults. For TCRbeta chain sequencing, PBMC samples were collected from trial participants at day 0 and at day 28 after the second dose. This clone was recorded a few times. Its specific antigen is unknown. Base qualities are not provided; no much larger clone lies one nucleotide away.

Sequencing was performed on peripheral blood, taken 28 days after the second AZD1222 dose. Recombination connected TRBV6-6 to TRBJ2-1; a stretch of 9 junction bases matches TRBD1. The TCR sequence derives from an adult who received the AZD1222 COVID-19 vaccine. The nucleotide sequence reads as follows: TGTGCCAGCATCCCGGGACAGGGCTATGAGCAGTTCTTC. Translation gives CASIPGQGYEQFF.